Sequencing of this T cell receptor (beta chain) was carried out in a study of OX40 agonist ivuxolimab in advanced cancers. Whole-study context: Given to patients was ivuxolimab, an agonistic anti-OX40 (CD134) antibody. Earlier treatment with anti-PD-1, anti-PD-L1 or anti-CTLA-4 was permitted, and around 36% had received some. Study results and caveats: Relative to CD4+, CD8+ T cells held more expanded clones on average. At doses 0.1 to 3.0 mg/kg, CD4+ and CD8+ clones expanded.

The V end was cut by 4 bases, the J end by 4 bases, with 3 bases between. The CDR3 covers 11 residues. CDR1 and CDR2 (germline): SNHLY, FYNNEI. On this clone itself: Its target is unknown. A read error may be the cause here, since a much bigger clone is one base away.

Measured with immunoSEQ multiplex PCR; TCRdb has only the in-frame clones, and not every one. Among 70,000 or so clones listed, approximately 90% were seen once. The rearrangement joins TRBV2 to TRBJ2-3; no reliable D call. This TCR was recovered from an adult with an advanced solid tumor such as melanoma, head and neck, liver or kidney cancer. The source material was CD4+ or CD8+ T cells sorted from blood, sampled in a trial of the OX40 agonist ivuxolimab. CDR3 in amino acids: CASSGADTQYF. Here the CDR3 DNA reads TGTGCCAGCAGTGGAGCAGATACGCAGTATTTT.